This T cell receptor beta chain was found in a study of cytomegalovirus exposure and HLA in healthy donors. Study overall: In an earlier analysis, 95 million to 140 million unique TCR beta sequences were found from 150 million to 200 million T cells. Whole-study results and caveats: Associated with HLA alleles at 0.05 false discovery rate in a later analysis were some 18,000 TCR beta sequences. The study flagged approximately 180 TCR beta chains as cytomegalovirus-associated.

60 Vbeta and 13 Jbeta primers were used in PCR. The table came from immunoSEQ multiplex PCR; TCRdb's copy has only in-frame clones and leaves some out. This sample's clone table lists about 130,000 clones. On this clone itself: What it binds is not known.

The CDR3 covers 13 residues. Germline loops: CDR1 MNHEY, CDR2 SMNVEV (reference sequence). Trimming cost V 0 bases and J 4 bases, with 4 bases left between them. The chain joins TRBV27 to TRBJ1-5; D unresolved. Sequencing was carried out using PBMCs. The sequence derives from a man aged 25-45 years in good health and CMV-seronegative. DNA of the CDR3: TGTGCCAGCAGTTTATCTCTTAATCAGCCCCAGCATTTT. Amino acid sequence: CASSLSLNQPQHF.